Listed below are T cell receptor beta chains from one sample, sequenced in a study of brain T cells in children with intractable seizures. The assay was immunoSEQ multiplex PCR, and TCRdb's table has in-frame clones only and misses some. Counted here are around 80,000 clones, about 90% occurring once; the ten biggest clones make up approximately 25%. The sample consisted of peripheral blood, taken at surgery. The source is a girl aged 2-10 years with Rasmussen encephalitis and intractable seizures. The CDR3 runs from the conserved cysteine through the conserved F or W. A D gene is named only where the DNA matches it firmly. Not every row has a clone size; where given, it reads once, few, many or a size class.

J gene,D gene,clone size,V gene,CDR3 DNA,CDR3 protein
TRBJ1-1,NA,few,TRBV6-2/TRBV6-3,TGTGCCAGCAGCACCACTAAGCGGACGGGGAACACTGAAGCTTTCTTT,CASSTTKRTGNTEAFF
TRBJ1-1,TRBD1,NA,TRBV29-1,TGCAGCGTTGAAACAGGGGGCCCTGAAGCTTTCTTT,CSVETGGPEAFF
TRBJ1-2,NA,NA,TRBV7-2,TGTGCCAGCAGCTTCAATAGGGGGAGGTCTGGCTACACCTTC,CASSFNRGRSGYTF
TRBJ2-7,TRBD1,NA,TRBV15,TGTGCCACCAGCCGCCGCGGGGGGGGACAGGGGGCCTACGAGCAGTACTTC,CATSRRGGGQGAYEQYF
TRBJ2-7,NA,NA,TRBV28,TGTGCCAGCAGTTCTACTGGGGATTCCTACGAGCAGTACTTC,CASSSTGDSYEQYF
TRBJ2-3,NA,NA,TRBV9,TGTGCCAGCAGTGTCGGACCAGGGGATGACACAGATACGCAGTATTTT,CASSVGPGDDTDTQYF
TRBJ2-2,NA,NA,TRBV29-1,TGCAGCGTTGAACCCCGGACAGTGACCGGGGAGCTGTTTTTT,CSVEPRTVTGELFF
TRBJ2-4,TRBD1,NA,TRBV5-4,TGTGCCAGCAGCCTGGAACCGACTTGGACAGGCCTCAACATTCAGTACTTC,CASSLEPTWTGLNIQYF
TRBJ1-5,NA,NA,TRBV6-6,TGTGCCAGCAGTTACTCGGGGGATAGCAATCAGCCCCAGCATTTT,CASSYSGDSNQPQHF
TRBJ2-5,NA,once,TRBV11-3,TGTGCCAGCAGCTCCACAGGGAATATTGGCCAGTACTTC,CASSSTGNIGQYF
TRBJ2-4,TRBD2,NA,TRBV9,TGTGCCAGCAGCCCCCCAGGTAGCGGGAGGGACGCCAAAAACATTCAGTACTTC,CASSPPGSGRDAKNIQYF
TRBJ1-1,NA,NA,TRBV12-3/TRBV12-4,TGTGCCAGCAGGGGGCTGAACACTGAAGCTTTCTTT,CASRGLNTEAFF
TRBJ1-4,NA,NA,TRBV29-1,TGCAGCGTTCGATTCCGGATTGAAAAACTGTTTTTT,CSVRFRIEKLFF
TRBJ2-1,TRBD2,few,TRBV19,TGTGCCAGTAAGCGTCTAGCGGTAAACAATGAGCAGTTCTTC,CASKRLAVNNEQFF
TRBJ2-7,TRBD2,NA,TRBV24-1,TGTGCCACCAGTGGGGGGGGTCCCTTCTACGAGCAGTACTTC,CATSGGGPFYEQYF
TRBJ2-7,TRBD2,NA,TRBV19,TGTGCCAGTAGTATATCTAGCGGGAGTCTCTACGAGCAGTACTTC,CASSISSGSLYEQYF
TRBJ2-5,NA,once,TRBV4-1,TGCGCCAGCAGCCAAGGTCTCCAAGAGACCCAGTACTTC,CASSQGLQETQYF
TRBJ2-2,TRBD2,NA,TRBV7-3,TGTGCCAGCAGTAACTGGGGGGGCACCGGGGAGCTGTTTTTT,CASSNWGGTGELFF
TRBJ2-2,NA,NA,TRBV19,TGTGCCAGTAGTATAGGGGCAGGGTACCCCGGGGAGCTGTTTTTT,CASSIGAGYPGELFF
TRBJ2-7,NA,NA,TRBV27,TGTGCCAGCAGTCCCGGGGGCCACTCCTACGAGCAGTACTTC,CASSPGGHSYEQYF
TRBJ1-5,NA,NA,TRBV6-1,TGTGCCAGCAGTGAGAGGGCGGGTGATCAGCCCCAGCATTTT,CASSERAGDQPQHF
TRBJ2-4,NA,NA,TRBV11-1,TGTGCCAGCAGCTTAGAGACAGGCCAAGCCAAAAACATTCAGTACTTC,CASSLETGQAKNIQYF
TRBJ1-3,TRBD1,NA,TRBV29-1,TGCAGCGTTGAGACAGGGGCTGGAAACACCATATATTTT,CSVETGAGNTIYF
TRBJ2-7,TRBD2,NA,TRBV6-5,TGTGCCAGCGGACGACTAGCGGGAACTTCCTACGAGCAGTACTTC,CASGRLAGTSYEQYF
TRBJ1-1,TRBD1,NA,TRBV27,TGTGCCAGCAGTTTATCGGGACAGGGAACTGAAGCTTTCTTT,CASSLSGQGTEAFF
TRBJ1-2,NA,NA,TRBV19,TGTGCCAGTAGTATGGGCTATGGCTACACCTTC,CASSMGYGYTF
TRBJ2-5,NA,NA,TRBV24-1,TGTGCCACCAGTGATCTTACAACGGGCCGGGGAGAGACCCAGTACTTC,CATSDLTTGRGETQYF
TRBJ2-3,TRBD2,NA,TRBV5-1,TGCGCCAGCAGCTTCGGGGGGACAGATACGCAGTATTTT,CASSFGGTDTQYF
TRBJ2-1,TRBD1,few,TRBV28,TGTGCCAGCAGTCTCGGACAGGGGGCGAGGAATGAGCAGTTCTTC,CASSLGQGARNEQFF
TRBJ2-1,NA,NA,TRBV5-4,TGTGCCAGCAGCTTGTCCGGGTCCTACAATGAGCAGTTCTTC,CASSLSGSYNEQFF
TRBJ2-5,NA,once,TRBV5-4,TGTGCCAGCAGCCAATGGGTAATGGGGTCGAGGGAGACCCAGTACTTC,CASSQWVMGSRETQYF
TRBJ1-6,TRBD1,NA,TRBV30,TGTGCCTGGAGTGTTGGAGGACAGGGGGCTTCACCCCTCCACTTT,CAWSVGGQGASPLHF